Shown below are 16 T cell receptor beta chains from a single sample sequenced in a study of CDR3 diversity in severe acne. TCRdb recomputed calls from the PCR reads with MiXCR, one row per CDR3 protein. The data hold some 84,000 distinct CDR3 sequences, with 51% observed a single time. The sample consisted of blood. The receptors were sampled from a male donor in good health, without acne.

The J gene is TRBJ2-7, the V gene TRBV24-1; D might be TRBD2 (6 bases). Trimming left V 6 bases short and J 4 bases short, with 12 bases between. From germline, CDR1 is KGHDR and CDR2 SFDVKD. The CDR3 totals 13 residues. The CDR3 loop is CATSLAEGYEQYF. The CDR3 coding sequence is TGTGCCACCAGTTTGGCGGAGGGGTACGAGCAGTACTTC.

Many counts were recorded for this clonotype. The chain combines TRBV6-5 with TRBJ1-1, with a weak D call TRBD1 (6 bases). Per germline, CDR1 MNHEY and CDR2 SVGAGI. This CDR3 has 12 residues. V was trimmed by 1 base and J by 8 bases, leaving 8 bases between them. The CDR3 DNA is TGTGCCAGCAGTTACTGGGGGCGGGAAGCTTTCTTT. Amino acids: CASSYWGREAFF.

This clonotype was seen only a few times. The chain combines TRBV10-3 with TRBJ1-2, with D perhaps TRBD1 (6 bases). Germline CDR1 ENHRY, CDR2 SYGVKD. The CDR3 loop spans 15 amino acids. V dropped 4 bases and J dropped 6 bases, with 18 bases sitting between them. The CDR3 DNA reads TGTGCCATCAGTGCACCGGGACAAGGGAAGGATGGCTACACCTTC. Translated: CAISAPGQGKDGYTF.

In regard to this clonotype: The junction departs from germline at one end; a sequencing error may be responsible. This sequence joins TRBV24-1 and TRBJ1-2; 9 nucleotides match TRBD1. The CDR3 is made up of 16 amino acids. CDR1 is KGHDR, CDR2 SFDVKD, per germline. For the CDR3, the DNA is TGTGCCACCGGTGAAGGGACAGGGAATTTCAACTATGGCTGCACCTTC. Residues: CATGEGTGNFNYGCTF.

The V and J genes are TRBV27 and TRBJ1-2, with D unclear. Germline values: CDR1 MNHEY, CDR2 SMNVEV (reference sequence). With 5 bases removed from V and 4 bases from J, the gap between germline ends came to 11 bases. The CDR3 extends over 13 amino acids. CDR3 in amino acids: CASSIKVGYGYTF. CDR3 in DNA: TGTGCCAGCAGTATTAAGGTGGGCTATGGCTACACCTTC.

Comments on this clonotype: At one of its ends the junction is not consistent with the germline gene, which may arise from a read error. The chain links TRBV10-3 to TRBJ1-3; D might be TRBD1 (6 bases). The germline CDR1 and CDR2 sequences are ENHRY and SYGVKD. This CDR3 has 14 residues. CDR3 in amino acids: CASSLWGLGNTIYF. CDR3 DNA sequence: TGTGCCAGCAGTCTTTGGGGGCTAGGAAACACCATATATTTT.

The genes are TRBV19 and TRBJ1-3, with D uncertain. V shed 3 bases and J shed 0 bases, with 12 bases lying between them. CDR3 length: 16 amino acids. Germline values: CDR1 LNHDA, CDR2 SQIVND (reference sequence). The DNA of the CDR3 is TGTGCCAGTAGTATCGGCAGCTTCTTCTCTGGAAACACCATATATTTT. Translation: CASSIGSFFSGNTIYF.

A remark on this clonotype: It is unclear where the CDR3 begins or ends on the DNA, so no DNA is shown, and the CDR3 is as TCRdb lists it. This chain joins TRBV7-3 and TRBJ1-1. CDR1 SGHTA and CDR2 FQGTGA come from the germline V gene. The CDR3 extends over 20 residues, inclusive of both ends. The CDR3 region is CASSFYICSARVRQNTEAFF.

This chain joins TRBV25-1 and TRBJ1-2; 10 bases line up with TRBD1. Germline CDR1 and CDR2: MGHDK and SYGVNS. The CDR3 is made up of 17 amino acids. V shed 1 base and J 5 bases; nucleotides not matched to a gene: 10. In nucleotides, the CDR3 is TGTGCCAGCAGTGAATTCGGAGACAGGGGGCTTGGTTATGGCTACACCTTC. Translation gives CASSEFGDRGLGYGYTF.

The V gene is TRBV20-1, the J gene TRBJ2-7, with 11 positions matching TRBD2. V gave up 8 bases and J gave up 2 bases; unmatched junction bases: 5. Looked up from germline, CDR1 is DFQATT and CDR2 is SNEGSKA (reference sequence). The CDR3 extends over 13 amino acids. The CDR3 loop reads CSTLAGEAYEQYF. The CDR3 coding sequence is TGCAGTACACTAGCGGGAGAGGCCTACGAGCAGTACTTC.

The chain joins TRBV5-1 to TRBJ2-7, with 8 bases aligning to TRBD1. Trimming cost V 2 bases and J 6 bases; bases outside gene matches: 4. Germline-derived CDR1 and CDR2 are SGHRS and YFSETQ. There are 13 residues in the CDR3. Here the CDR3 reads CASSFRQGSEQYF. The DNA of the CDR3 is TGCGCCAGCAGCTTTCGACAGGGGAGCGAGCAGTACTTC.

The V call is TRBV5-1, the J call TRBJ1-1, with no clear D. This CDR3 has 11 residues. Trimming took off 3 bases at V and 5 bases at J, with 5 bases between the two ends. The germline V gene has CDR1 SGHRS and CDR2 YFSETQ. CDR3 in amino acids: CASSYGTEAFF. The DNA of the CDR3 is TGCGCCAGCAGCTACGGGACTGAAGCTTTCTTT.

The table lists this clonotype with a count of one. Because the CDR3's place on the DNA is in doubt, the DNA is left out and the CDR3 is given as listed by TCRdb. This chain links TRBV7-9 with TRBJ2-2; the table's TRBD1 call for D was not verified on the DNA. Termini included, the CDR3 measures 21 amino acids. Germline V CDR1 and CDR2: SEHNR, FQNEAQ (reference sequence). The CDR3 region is CASSFYICSVLGQGSTGELFF.

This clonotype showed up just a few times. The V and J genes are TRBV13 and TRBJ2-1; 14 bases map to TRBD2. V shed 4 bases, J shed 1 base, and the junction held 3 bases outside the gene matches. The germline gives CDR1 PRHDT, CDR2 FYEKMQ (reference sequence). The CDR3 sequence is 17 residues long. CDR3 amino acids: CASSSRTSGGSYNEQFF. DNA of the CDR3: TGTGCCAGCAGCTCCCGGACTAGCGGGGGGTCCTACAATGAGCAGTTCTTC.

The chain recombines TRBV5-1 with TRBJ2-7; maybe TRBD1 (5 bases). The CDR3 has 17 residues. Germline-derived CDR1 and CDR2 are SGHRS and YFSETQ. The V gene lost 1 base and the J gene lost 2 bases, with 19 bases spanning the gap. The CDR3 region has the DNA TGCGCCAGCAGCTTGCCGGCGACTGGGGCCCAAACCTACGAGCAGTACTTC. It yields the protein CASSLPATGAQTYEQYF.

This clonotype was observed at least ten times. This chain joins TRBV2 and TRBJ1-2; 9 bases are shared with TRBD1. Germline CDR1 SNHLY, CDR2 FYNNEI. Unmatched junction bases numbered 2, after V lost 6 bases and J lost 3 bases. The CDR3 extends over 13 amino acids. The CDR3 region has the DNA TGTGCCAGCAGGGACAGGGGCGACTATGGCTACACCTTC. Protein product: CASRDRGDYGYTF.